Listed below are T cell receptor beta chains from one sample, sequenced in a study of PD-1 blockade in classical Hodgkin lymphoma. Sequenced by immunoSEQ multiplex PCR; TCRdb stores in-frame clones only, minus some. The data show 50,000 to 75,000 clones, with roughly nine tenths seen just once and 15% held by the top ten. This specimen was peripheral blood mononuclear cells (PBMCs), taken at baseline. These receptor sequences come from a human donor with classical Hodgkin lymphoma. The CDR3 runs from the conserved cysteine through the conserved F or W. The order of the fields is V gene, J gene, clone size, CDR3 length, D gene, CDR3 protein, CDR3 DNA. D genes are given only for firm matches. Clone size is shown for a subset of rows, as once, few, many or a class of expanded clone.

TRBV7-6,TRBJ1-1,NA,14,TRBD1,CASSQGQGGTEAFF,TGTGCCAGCAGCCAAGGACAGGGCGGCACTGAAGCTTTCTTT
TRBV19,TRBJ2-6,NA,18,TRBD1,CASSQRQGTISGANVLTF,TGTGCCAGTAGTCAACGACAGGGTACTATCTCTGGGGCCAACGTCCTGACTTTC
TRBV7-7,TRBJ1-2,once,16,NA,CASILFRDNLTYGYTF,TGTGCTAGCATCCTATTCCGGGACAACCTGACCTATGGCTACACCTTC
TRBV5-6,TRBJ2-7,NA,14,NA,CASSLWGGPYEQYF,TGTGCCAGCAGCTTGTGGGGGGGCCCCTACGAGCAGTACTTC
TRBV4-1,TRBJ1-5,NA,14,NA,CASSQEFVVQPQHF,TGCGCCAGCAGCCAAGAGTTTGTAGTTCAGCCCCAGCATTTT
TRBV28,TRBJ1-1,NA,14,TRBD1,CASSIHTGGTEAFF,TGTGCCAGCAGTATACATACAGGGGGCACTGAAGCTTTCTTT
TRBV29-1,TRBJ1-2,NA,11,TRBD1,CSVGTGAGYTF,TGCAGCGTTGGGACAGGGGCTGGCTACACCTTC
TRBV27,TRBJ2-1,NA,14,NA,CASSYDSRYNEQFF,TGTGCCAGCAGTTACGACAGTCGCTACAATGAGCAGTTCTTC
TRBV7-2,TRBJ2-1,NA,15,NA,CASSLVRPFGNEQFF,TGTGCCAGCAGCTTAGTCCGGCCCTTCGGCAATGAGCAGTTCTTC
TRBV5-5,TRBJ2-5,NA,13,TRBD1,CASTLTGEETQYF,TGTGCCAGCACCTTGACAGGGGAAGAGACCCAGTACTTC
TRBV6-1,TRBJ2-7,NA,15,NA,CASSVGVDPSYEQYF,TGTGCCAGCAGTGTCGGAGTGGACCCCTCCTACGAGCAGTACTTC
TRBV5-6,TRBJ2-2,NA,16,NA,CASSLARGGITGELFF,TGTGCCAGCAGCTTGGCCAGGGGAGGAATTACCGGGGAGCTGTTTTTT
TRBV5-6,TRBJ2-7,NA,14,NA,CASSLGVSYWEQYF,TGTGCCAGCAGCTTAGGGGTCTCCTACTGGGAGCAGTACTTC
TRBV7-9,TRBJ2-7,NA,13,TRBD2,CASSPPGGYEQYF,TGTGCCAGCAGCCCACCGGGGGGCTACGAGCAGTACTTC
TRBV30,TRBJ2-1,NA,11,NA,CAWSGGNEQFF,TGTGCCTGGAGTGGAGGGAATGAGCAGTTCTTC
TRBV6-1,TRBJ2-7,once,16,TRBD2,CASSDLIAGGLHEQYF,TGTGCCAGCAGTGACCTCATAGCGGGGGGGCTTCACGAGCAGTACTTC
TRBV9,TRBJ2-2,NA,15,NA,CASSVGRAQAGELFF,TGTGCCAGCAGCGTAGGCAGGGCGCAGGCCGGGGAGCTGTTTTTT
TRBV14,TRBJ2-1,NA,13,TRBD1,CASGTGKYNEQFF,TGTGCCAGCGGGACAGGGAAATACAATGAGCAGTTCTTC
TRBV10-3,TRBJ1-2,once,16,NA,CAISGWQGLANYGYTF,TGTGCCATCAGTGGTTGGCAGGGGCTAGCGAACTATGGCTACACCTTC
TRBV30,TRBJ2-1,once,11,NA,CAWNRNNEQFF,TGTGCCTGGAACAGGAACAATGAGCAGTTCTTC
TRBV5-1,TRBJ1-1,NA,16,NA,CASSLGLTAGGTEAFF,TGCGCCAGCAGCTTGGGTCTGACAGCCGGTGGTACTGAAGCTTTCTTT
TRBV6-5,TRBJ1-2,NA,14,NA,CASSPPGAYYGYTF,TGTGCCAGCAGCCCCCCAGGGGCCTACTATGGCTACACCTTC
TRBV6-5,TRBJ1-1,NA,14,NA,CASSYFSGGSEAFF,TGTGCCAGCAGTTATTTTTCGGGCGGGTCTGAAGCTTTCTTT
TRBV7-9,TRBJ2-5,NA,13,NA,CASSLQSQETQYF,TGTGCCAGCAGCTTACAGTCCCAAGAGACCCAGTACTTC
TRBV5-4,TRBJ2-1,NA,12,NA,CASSLGATQQFF,TGTGCCAGCAGCCTCGGGGCTACCCAGCAGTTCTTC
TRBV2,TRBJ1-1,NA,12,NA,CASNRVGTEAFF,TGTGCCAGCAACAGGGTAGGGACTGAAGCTTTCTTT
TRBV30,TRBJ1-5,NA,14,TRBD1,CAWSVGQGVQPQHF,TGTGCCTGGAGTGTCGGCCAGGGGGTCCAGCCCCAGCATTTT
TRBV27,TRBJ2-1,NA,15,TRBD2,CASSLNGGVYNEQFF,TGTGCCAGCAGTTTAAACGGGGGGGTCTACAATGAGCAGTTCTTC
TRBV19,TRBJ2-7,NA,16,TRBD1,CASSDHLDRVVGEQYF,TGTGCCAGTAGCGATCATTTGGACAGGGTTGTAGGCGAGCAGTACTTC
TRBV11-2,TRBJ1-4,NA,14,NA,CASRASLTKEKLFF,TGTGCCAGCAGGGCCTCCCTCACGAAGGAAAAACTGTTTTTT
TRBV5-6,TRBJ2-2,NA,14,NA,CASLRTSLTGELFF,TGTGCCAGCCTACGGACAAGCCTCACCGGGGAGCTGTTTTTT
TRBV7-9,TRBJ1-4,NA,15,TRBD1,CASSFFGTGKEKLFF,TGTGCCAGCAGCTTCTTCGGGACAGGGAAGGAAAAACTGTTTTTT
TRBV7-9,TRBJ1-1,NA,16,NA,CASSLVGLGQSTEAFF,TGTGCCAGCAGCTTAGTCGGGTTGGGTCAGAGCACTGAAGCTTTCTTT
TRBV5-1,TRBJ1-2,NA,13,NA,CASSLAAAYGYTF,TGCGCCAGCAGCTTGGCCGCGGCGTATGGCTACACCTTC
TRBV27,TRBJ1-2,NA,13,NA,CASRVDSWGGYTF,TGTGCCAGCCGAGTGGACAGTTGGGGTGGCTACACCTTC
TRBV2,TRBJ1-2,NA,14,TRBD1,CASSKDRGKGGYTF,TGTGCCAGCAGTAAGGACAGGGGGAAAGGAGGCTACACCTTC
TRBV6-5,TRBJ1-4,NA,15,NA,CASSYSERTNEKLFF,TGTGCCAGCAGTTACTCGGAGCGAACTAATGAAAAACTGTTTTTT
TRBV18,TRBJ1-5,NA,16,NA,CASSPFEGGFDQPQHF,TGTGCCAGCTCACCCTTCGAAGGGGGTTTTGATCAGCCCCAGCATTTT
TRBV30,TRBJ1-1,few,13,NA,CAWLRPENTEAFF,TGTGCCTGGCTCCGCCCAGAGAACACTGAAGCTTTCTTT
TRBV5-6,TRBJ1-2,NA,12,NA,CASSLELTGYTF,TGTGCCAGCAGCTTGGAATTGACTGGCTACACCTTC
TRBV18,TRBJ1-1,NA,13,NA,CASSPGGYGEAFF,TGTGCCAGCTCACCGGGGGGCTACGGGGAAGCTTTCTTT
TRBV4-1,TRBJ2-1,NA,16,TRBD1,CASSQDGQEDHNEQFF,TGCGCCAGCAGCCAGGACGGACAGGAGGATCACAATGAGCAGTTCTTC